The 31 T cell receptor beta chains reported below all come from one sample, sequenced in a study of shared clonotypes between healthy human individuals. Repertoires were generated with immunoSEQ multiplex PCR, while TCRdb's copy carries only in-frame clones and drops some. The sample includes roughly 2,500,000 clones, over 85% seen only once; the top ten take about 0.38%. Sequenced sample: naive CD4+ T cells from PBMCs. The subset was: CD45RA+ positively selected. These receptors originate from a man aged 18 to 29 in good health. Some clones in this sample may be carry-over from other donors' samples.

The CDR3 DNA sequence: TGCGCCAGCAGCGGGGATCAGGGTCATGAAAAACTGTTTTTT. Its translation is CASSGDQGHEKLFF. V usage is TRBV5-1 and J usage is TRBJ1-4; weak D call: TRBD1 (5 bases). Germline CDR1 is SGHRS and CDR2 is YFSETQ. With 4 bases removed from V and 6 bases from J, the gap between germline ends came to 13 bases. This CDR3 contains 14 residues.

The chain joins TRBV7-2 to TRBJ2-1; 12 positions match TRBD2. CDR3 length: 15 residues. The J segment lost 8 bases and the V segment lost 5 bases, leaving 7 bases of the junction unmatched. The germline V gene encodes CDR1 SGHTA and CDR2 FQGNSA. The CDR3 reads CASSSRLAGVDEQFF. DNA for the CDR3: TGTGCCAGCAGCAGTAGACTAGCGGGAGTAGATGAGCAGTTCTTC.

This chain uses TRBV7-8 with TRBJ1-5, with D unresolved. CDR3 length: 13 residues. From germline, CDR1 is SGHVS and CDR2 FQNEAQ. Trimming shortened V by 0 bases and J by 4 bases, and 4 bases separated the two germline ends. CDR3 sequence reads: CASSLAQNQPQHF. CDR3 sequence (DNA): TGTGCCAGCAGCTTAGCCCAAAATCAGCCCCAGCATTTT. Complete variable domain (other parts from reference TRBV7-8 and TRBJ1-5): GAGVSQSPRYKVAKRGQDVALRCDPISGHVSLFWYQQALGQGPEFLTYFQNEAQLDKSGLPSDRFFAERPEGSVSTLKIQRTQQEDSAVYLCASSLAQNQPQHFGDGTRLSIL.

This chain connects TRBV5-5 to TRBJ2-2; D remains ambiguous. Germline V gene lookup returns CDR1 SGHKS and CDR2 YYEKEE (reference sequence). Between the trimmed V and J ends, which lost 0 bases and 0 bases, there was a span of 6 bases. This CDR3 comprises 15 residues. This CDR3 reads CASSLVETNTGELFF. CDR3 nucleotides: TGTGCCAGCAGCTTGGTAGAAACGAACACCGGGGAGCTGTTTTTT. The variable domain in full, with the rest retrieved from reference TRBV5-5 and TRBJ2-2, is DAGVTQSPTHLIKTRGQQVTLRCSPISGHKSVSWYQQVLGQGPQFIFQYYEKEERGRGNFPDRFSARQFPNYSSELNVNALLLGDSALYLCASSLVETNTGELFFGEGSRLTVL.

This chain joins TRBV30 and TRBJ2-5; D call uncertain. The end of the DNA aligns better with TRBJ2-7, so the J call may be wrong. Looked up from germline, CDR1 is GTSNPN and CDR2 is SVGIG (reference sequence). The CDR3 covers 12 residues. Here the CDR3 reads CAWSRVSYEQYF. The DNA for the CDR3 is TGTGCCTGGAGCCGGGTTTCCTACGAGCAGTACTTC.

The V call is TRBV7-9, the J call TRBJ2-3, with D hard to call. The V gene's germline CDR1 is SEHNR and CDR2 FQNEAQ (reference sequence). CDR3 length equals 13 residues. Trimming took 5 bases from V and 1 from J, leaving 7 bases between them. The CDR3 protein is CASSPHGTDTQYF. Here the CDR3 DNA reads TGTGCCAGCAGCCCACACGGCACAGATACGCAGTATTTT.

As regards this clone: Sequence at one end of the junction differs from germline and may be a read error. The V and J genes are TRBV7-3 and TRBJ2-4; tentative D call: TRBD1 (6 bases). Per the germline V gene, CDR1 is SGHTA and CDR2 is FQGTGA. The CDR3 runs to 13 residues. The CDR3 DNA follows: TGTGCCAGCAGCCTAACAGGGCAAGGCATTCAGTACTTC. As protein: CASSLTGQGIQYF.

The CDR3 DNA follows: TGTGCCAGCAGCAAAGTCCTCGCGCGGCCAAAGTACGAGCAGTACTTC. Translated, it gives CASSKVLARPKYEQYF. V usage is TRBV21-1 and J usage is TRBJ2-7; the DNA was not compared with TRBD2, the D call given in the table. TRBV21-1 is described as a pseudogene. The CDR3 sequence is 16 residues long.

The V call is TRBV19, the J call TRBJ2-1; 9 nucleotides align to TRBD2. This CDR3 contains 16 residues. With V trimmed by 5 bases and J by 7 bases, 12 bases remained unmatched. The V gene's germline CDR1 is LNHDA and CDR2 SQIVND (reference sequence). CDR3 DNA sequence: TGTGCCAGTAGTCCTAGGACTAGCGAGGGTCAGAATGAGCAGTTCTTC. Its protein is CASSPRTSEGQNEQFF.

V gene TRBV10-2 combines with J gene TRBJ1-1; TRBD1 matches 9 bases. Trimming cost V 6 bases and J 4 bases; bases outside gene matches: 3. This CDR3 spans 13 amino acids. Per germline, CDR1 WSHSY and CDR2 SAAADI. CDR3 sequence reads: CASSYRGPTEAFF. The CDR3 coding sequence is TGCGCCAGCAGCTACAGGGGGCCCACTGAAGCTTTCTTT.

This rearrangement joins TRBV4-3 to TRBJ2-7; 11 bases line up with TRBD2. V lost 0 bases to trimming and J lost 0 bases; unmatched junction nucleotides: 13. Germline loops: CDR1 LGHNA, CDR2 YSLEER. The CDR3 runs to 20 residues. The chain's CDR3 is CASSQESTGTSGIYSYEQYF. The CDR3, as DNA: TGCGCCAGCAGCCAAGAATCCACCGGGACTAGCGGAATTTACTCCTACGAGCAGTACTTC.

The rearrangement links TRBV9 to TRBJ1-5; weak D call: TRBD1 (6 bases). The CDR3 runs to 15 residues. In germline, CDR1 is SGDLS, CDR2 YYNGEE. Trimming stripped 3 bases from V and 0 bases from J, with 10 bases between. The CDR3 DNA sequence: TGTGCCAGCAGCGCACAGGGAAATAGCAATCAGCCCCAGCATTTT. Translating gives CASSAQGNSNQPQHF.

The rearrangement uses TRBV10-2 and TRBJ1-3; D ambiguous. The V gene's germline CDR1 is WSHSY and CDR2 SAAADI. Trimming shortened V by 4 bases and J by 2 bases, and 9 bases separated the two germline ends. The CDR3 is 14 residues long. CDR3 in DNA: TGCGCCAGCAGTGGGACGATCGCTGGAAACACCATATATTTT. Amino acid sequence: CASSGTIAGNTIYF.

The V and J genes are TRBV7-9 and TRBJ2-4; maybe TRBD1 (6 bases). Germline V gene data show CDR1 as SEHNR and CDR2 as FQNEAQ (reference sequence). V was trimmed by 5 bases and J by 3 bases, leaving 14 bases between them. The length of the CDR3 is 15 residues. DNA of the CDR3: TGTGCCAGCAGCCTCCTGACAGGAAACAAAAACATTCAGTACTTC. As protein: CASSLLTGNKNIQYF.

Details on this clone: Other DNA sequences in this sample translate to the same CDR3. The CDR3 protein is CASSLAGTGQETQYF. In nucleotides, the CDR3 is TGTGCCAGCAGCTTAGCGGGGACAGGGCAAGAGACCCAGTACTTC. V and J are TRBV7-2 and TRBJ2-5, with 9 bases matching TRBD1. The germline V gene has CDR1 SGHTA and CDR2 FQGNSA. V gave up 0 bases and J gave up 2 bases; unmatched junction bases: 1. This CDR3 has 15 residues.

The chain combines TRBV15 with TRBJ2-1; TRBD1 aligns across 9 bases. CDR3 length: 15 amino acids. The trim removed 4 bases at V and 5 bases at J, leaving 6 bases unmatched. Germline CDR1 and CDR2: LNHNV and YYDKDF (reference sequence). The CDR3 DNA is TGTGCCACCAGCACCGAACAGGGGGCCCACAATGAGCAGTTCTTC. As protein: CATSTEQGAHNEQFF.

The chain has TRBV25-1 and TRBJ2-7; D is undetermined. The CDR3 totals 14 residues. Trimming took off 5 bases at V and 2 bases at J, with 13 bases between the two ends. Germline V gene sequence: CDR1 MGHDK, CDR2 SYGVNS. CDR3 sequence (DNA): TGTGCCAGCAGTAGACCGGGCGGAGCCTACGAGCAGTACTTC. It translates to CASSRPGGAYEQYF.

Points on this clone: The identical CDR3 is also encoded by other nucleotide sequences in the sample. The V gene is TRBV6-5, the J gene TRBJ2-6, with D possibly being TRBD2 (6 bases). Deletions cut 6 bases from V and 0 bases from J, with 6 bases between. This CDR3 is 14 amino acids long. Germline assignment: CDR1 MNHEY and CDR2 SVGAGI. CDR3: CASRRGSGANVLTF. DNA of the CDR3: TGTGCCAGCAGGCGGGGCTCTGGGGCCAACGTCCTGACTTTC.

V gene TRBV15 combines with J gene TRBJ2-4; D remains ambiguous. The CDR3 runs to 14 residues. CDR1 and CDR2 from the germline V gene are LNHNV and YYDKDF (reference sequence). V gave up 0 bases and J gave up 7 bases, with 10 bases separating them. Here the CDR3 DNA reads TGTGCCACCAGCAGAGAAAGCAGGAATAACATTCAGTACTTC. Its translation: CATSRESRNNIQYF.

This rearrangement joins TRBV28 to TRBJ2-7; 7 bases align to TRBD1. CDR1 and CDR2 (germline): MDHEN, SYDVKM. The CDR3 covers 15 residues. The J segment lost 3 bases and the V segment lost 2 bases, leaving 7 bases of the junction unmatched. The CDR3 sequence is CASSLRAGGGYEQYF. DNA of the CDR3: TGTGCCAGCAGTTTAAGGGCAGGGGGTGGCTACGAGCAGTACTTC.

This clone came up a few times. V usage is TRBV7-3 and J usage is TRBJ1-1; possibly TRBD1 for D (5 bases). CDR1 is SGHTA, CDR2 FQGTGA, per germline. This CDR3 has 14 amino acids. V was cut by 2 bases and J by 1 base, with 8 bases left in between. CDR3 nucleotides: TGTGCCAGCAGCTTAGACAGACAGAACACTGAAGCTTTCTTT. Its protein is CASSLDRQNTEAFF.

On this clone: The sample contains more than one DNA sequence encoding this CDR3. The V call is TRBV28, the J call TRBJ2-7; weak D call: TRBD1 (5 bases). This CDR3 is built from 11 residues. Germline V gives CDR1 MDHEN, CDR2 SYDVKM. V lost 7 bases and J lost 3, with 7 bases in between. The CDR3 DNA reads as TGTGCCAGCACTAGGGGCTACGAGCAGTACTTC. Its translation: CASTRGYEQYF.

This sequence joins TRBV9 and TRBJ2-2, with D possibly matching TRBD1 (5 bases). Germline CDR1 and CDR2: SGDLS and YYNGEE. CDR3 length equals 17 residues. V gave up 0 bases and J gave up 4 bases, with 16 bases separating them. The CDR3 region has the DNA TGTGCCAGCAGCGTAGGTGGCAGGGAAGGTGGCACCGGGGAGCTGTTTTTT. This codes for CASSVGGREGGTGELFF.

On this clone itself: Other DNA variants within this sample encode the same CDR3. CDR3 bases: TGCGCCAGCAGCTTGGATGGAGTCCCTGGGGCCAACGTCCTGACTTTC. Translated: CASSLDGVPGANVLTF. The chain uses TRBV5-1 and TRBJ2-6; D call uncertain. The CDR3 contains 16 residues. The germline CDR1 and CDR2 sequences are SGHRS and YFSETQ. V lost 0 bases to trimming and J lost 2 bases, with 9 bases between them.

CDR3 loop: CASSSTRLVRLFF. The CDR3 DNA sequence: TGTGCCAGCAGTTCGACAAGGTTGGTGAGGCTGTTCTTC. V is TRBV6-5 and J is TRBJ2-1; D gene unclear. This CDR3 contains 13 residues. V was trimmed by 4 bases and J by 15 bases, leaving 19 bases between them. Germline CDR1 and CDR2: MNHEY and SVGAGI.

The sample holds one count of this clone. Other nucleotide sequences in the sample specify the same CDR3. The rearrangement uses TRBV7-2 and TRBJ2-2; D gene ambiguous. The CDR3 is made up of 11 amino acids. With 5 bases removed from V and 7 bases from J, the gap between germline ends came to 5 bases. CDR1 is SGHTA, CDR2 FQGNSA, per germline. The CDR3 DNA follows: TGTGCCAGCAGCCGCGTCGGGGAGCTGTTTTTT. It is translated as CASSRVGELFF.

This clone was recorded once. V gene TRBV6-5 combines with J gene TRBJ2-7, with no clear D. The CDR3 totals 12 residues. Germline V lookup: CDR1 MNHEY, CDR2 SVGAGI. The V and J ends lost 2 bases and 2 bases respectively, with 4 bases between them. CDR3: CASSYRAYEQYF. Written as DNA, the CDR3 is TGTGCCAGCAGTTACCGAGCCTACGAGCAGTACTTC.

In DNA form, the CDR3 reads TGTGCCAGCAGCCCATGGGCCCACGGAAGCCCCGGGGAGCTGTTTTTT. Amino acid sequence: CASSPWAHGSPGELFF. The V and J genes are TRBV27 and TRBJ2-2; D unresolved. Germline CDR1 is MNHEY and CDR2 is SMNVEV (reference sequence). The CDR3 sequence is 16 residues long. V lost 6 bases and J lost 6, with 20 bases in between.

This clone was observed once. The chain is built from TRBV7-2 and TRBJ1-4; D ambiguous. Per the germline V gene, CDR1 is SGHTA and CDR2 is FQGNSA. The V end was cut by 5 bases, the J end by 0 bases, with 13 bases between. This CDR3 contains 16 residues. CDR3 in amino acids: CASSRISPPTNEKLFF. For the CDR3, the DNA is TGTGCCAGCAGCCGTATATCTCCGCCAACTAATGAAAAACTGTTTTTT.

Of note for this clone: This same CDR3 is encoded by further DNA sequences in the sample. The chain carries TRBV7-2 and TRBJ2-1; D is undetermined. CDR1 SGHTA and CDR2 FQGNSA come from the germline V gene. The CDR3 extends over 11 amino acids. V was pared by 7 bases and J by 4 bases, with 5 bases between. The CDR3: CASTPYNEQFF. CDR3 DNA sequence: TGTGCCAGCACCCCATACAATGAGCAGTTCTTC.

The chain combines TRBV11-2 with TRBJ2-2; D gene ambiguous. Germline-derived CDR1 and CDR2 are SGHAT and FQNNGV. V gave up 0 bases and J gave up 6 bases, with 17 bases separating them. CDR3 length: 17 amino acids. CDR3 DNA: TGTGCCAGCAGCTTAGATATGGCGCTAGGTCGGCCCGGGGAGCTGTTTTTT. It is translated as CASSLDMALGRPGELFF.